This record covers a single T cell receptor (beta chain). V lost 6 bases and J lost 2; bases outside the gene matches: 8. Germline V gives CDR1 LGHNT, CDR2 FRNRAP. This CDR3 has 16 amino acids. Original data processing: How many nucleated cells were present was estimated from reference gene primer amplification. Measured with immunoSEQ multiplex PCR; TCRdb has only the in-frame clones, and not every one. V and J calls and clone size are copied from that table; D and trimming were computed from the DNA. This sample carries under 100,000 clones, 80% of them seen once, and the ten largest clones take approximately 12%. This entry is derived from a study of blood T cell repertoires in COVID-19. Across the study: Both acute and convalescent COVID-19 samples were obtained from the United States, Italy and Spain. In each case, the material was cDNA or gDNA derived from T cells, B-cell-depleted T cells, or PBMCs.

The sequenced sample was peripheral blood. The chain is built from TRBV12-5 and TRBJ2-2, with TRBD2 matching 8 bases. This TCR came from a woman aged 35 to 49 with active or convalescent COVID-19. CDR3 DNA sequence: TGTGCTAGTGGCTTGAGACTAGCGCTTAACACCGGGGAGCTGTTTTTT. Protein sequence: CASGLRLALNTGELFF.